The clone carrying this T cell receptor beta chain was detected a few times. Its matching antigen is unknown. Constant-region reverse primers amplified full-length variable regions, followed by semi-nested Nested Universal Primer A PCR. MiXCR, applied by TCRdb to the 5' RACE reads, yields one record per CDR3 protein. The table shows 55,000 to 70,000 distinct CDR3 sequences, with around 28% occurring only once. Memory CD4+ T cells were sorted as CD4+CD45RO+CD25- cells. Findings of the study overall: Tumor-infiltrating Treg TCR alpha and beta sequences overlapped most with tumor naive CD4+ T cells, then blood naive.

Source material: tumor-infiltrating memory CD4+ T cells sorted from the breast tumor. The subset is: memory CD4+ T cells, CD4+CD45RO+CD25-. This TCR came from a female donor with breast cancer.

The CDR3 sequence: CSASTPRSGWATDTQYF. The CDR3, as DNA: TGCAGTGCTAGTACCCCCAGGTCGGGATGGGCCACAGATACGCAGTATTTT. The gene calls are TRBV20-1 and TRBJ2-3, with D possibly TRBD2 on 5 matching bases. Trimming shortened V by 3 bases and J by 2 bases, and 21 bases separated the two germline ends. This CDR3 region has 17 residues. The germline V gene has CDR1 DFQATT and CDR2 SNEGSKA (reference sequence).